This T cell receptor beta chain was obtained from a study of cytomegalovirus exposure and HLA in healthy donors. To note about this clone: What it recognizes is unknown.

PCR was performed using 60 Vbeta and 13 Jbeta primers. Some clones are missing from TCRdb's copy, which holds only in-frame ones; the method was immunoSEQ multiplex PCR. The repertoire holds roughly 150,000 clones, with roughly 80% as singletons. Regarding the study as a whole: About 150 TCR beta chains were listed as cytomegalovirus-associated.

The material sequenced was PBMCs. The receptor comes from a male donor in good health and CMV-seropositive.

The CDR3 coding sequence is TGTGCCAGCTCAGTTGATAGGACAGGCTGGGAGACCCAGTACTTC. Its protein product is CASSVDRTGWETQYF. The chain combines TRBV18 with TRBJ2-5, with 7 bases that match TRBD1. There are 15 residues in the CDR3. The germline CDR1 and CDR2 sequences are KGHSH and LQKENI. Trimming cost V 5 bases and J 5 bases; bases outside gene matches: 11.